These 10 T cell receptor beta chains share one sample of origin, sequenced in a study of blood T cell repertoires in COVID-19. Sequenced by immunoSEQ multiplex PCR; TCRdb stores in-frame clones only, minus some. Here the sample spans some 200,000 clones, 89% being singletons. Sample: peripheral blood. The receptors here all came from a woman between 35 and 50 years old with acute or convalescent COVID-19.

The table lists this clone with a count of one. CDR3 region: CATSRDRGMNNEQFF. The DNA for the CDR3 is TGTGCCACCAGCAGAGATCGGGGAATGAACAATGAGCAGTTCTTC. This sequence joins TRBV15 and TRBJ2-1, with a tentative D call TRBD2 (5 bases). This CDR3 spans 15 amino acids. Germline CDR1 and CDR2: LNHNV and YYDKDF (reference sequence). Trimming shortened V by 0 bases and J by 5 bases, and 11 bases separated the two germline ends.

The CDR3 reads CASSPWGQGISPLHF. Written as DNA, the CDR3 is TGTGCCAGCAGTCCCTGGGGACAGGGGATTTCACCCCTCCACTTT. The J gene is TRBJ1-6, the V gene TRBV6-2 or TRBV6-3; the match to TRBD1 covers 10 bases. There are 15 residues in the CDR3. Trimming cost V 5 bases and J 9 bases; bases outside gene matches: 7. Germline loops: CDR1 MNHEY, CDR2 SVGEGT.

The chain is built from TRBV6-4 and TRBJ2-2, with TRBD1 matching 8 bases. With V trimmed by 2 bases and J by 3 bases, 5 bases remained unmatched. The CDR3 runs 16 residues. Germline V gene sequence: CDR1 MRHNA, CDR2 SNTAGT. Written as DNA, the CDR3 is TGTGCCAGCAGTGACACGGCAGGGGGCCACACCGGGGAGCTGTTTTTT. Residues: CASSDTAGGHTGELFF.

The chain carries TRBV3-1 (or the pseudogene TRBV3-2) and TRBJ2-7; possible D gene TRBD1, 6 bases. Germline CDR1 LGHDT, CDR2 YNNKEL (reference sequence). The CDR3 contains 11 residues. The CDR3 DNA follows: TGTGCCAGCAGCCAAGAGGGGGCGGTTTTCGTC. This encodes CASSQEGAVFV.

This chain connects TRBV9 to TRBJ2-1; a weak D match, TRBD2 (6 bases). V lost 3 bases to trimming and J lost 7 bases, with 23 bases between them. CDR1 is SGDLS and CDR2 is YYNGEE in the germline V gene. The CDR3 is 17 amino acids. CDR3 bases: TGTGCCAGCAGCGCGGCCTCATATGGGACTTCCCCGAATGAGCAGTTCTTC. This codes for CASSAASYGTSPNEQFF. Drawing the rest from reference TRBV9 and TRBJ2-1, the complete variable domain is DSGVTQTPKHLITATGQRVTLRCSPRSGDLSVYWYQQSLDQGLQFLIQYYNGEERAKGNILERFSAQQFPDLHSELNLSSLELGDSALYFCASSAASYGTSPNEQFFGPGTRLTVL.

This chain uses TRBV10-3 with TRBJ1-5; the D gene is possibly TRBD1 (6 bases). Trimming left V 8 bases short and J 3 bases short, with 17 bases between. The CDR3 covers 15 residues. Germline CDR1 ENHRY, CDR2 SYGVKD. The CDR3 sequence is CAISKGEGSNQPQHF. For the CDR3, the DNA is TGTGCCATCTCAAAGGGGGAGGGGTCCAATCAGCCCCAGCATTTT.

CDR3 sequence (DNA): TGTGCCAGCAGTGAAGGAGACAACTATAATTCACCCCTCCACTTT. It is translated as CASSEGDNYNSPLHF. The genes are TRBV6-1 and TRBJ1-6; D gene ambiguous. Trimming stripped 1 base from V and 3 bases from J, with 7 bases between. The CDR3 totals 15 residues. CDR1 and CDR2 from the germline V gene are MNHNS and SASEGT.

The chain couples TRBV7-6 to TRBJ2-5; D is perhaps TRBD2 (6 bases). The length of the CDR3 is 17 residues. Germline V lookup: CDR1 SGHVS, CDR2 FNYEAQ. V lost 0 bases and J 2 bases, leaving 16 bases between the germline ends. The CDR3, as DNA: TGTGCCAGCAGCTTAGCTGGGGTAGCGGAGAAACAAGAGACCCAGTACTTC. Translation: CASSLAGVAEKQETQYF.

The rearrangement links TRBV4-1 to TRBJ1-1; D remains ambiguous. Germline V CDR1 and CDR2: MGHRA, YSYEKL. The CDR3 is made up of 14 amino acids. V lost 2 bases and J 1 base, leaving 8 bases between the germline ends. CDR3 loop: CASSQFEENTEAFF. The CDR3 DNA is TGCGCCAGCAGCCAATTTGAGGAGAACACTGAAGCTTTCTTT.

The rearrangement joins TRBV5-4 to TRBJ1-2; 8 nucleotides match TRBD1. V gave up 4 bases and J gave up 4 bases; unmatched junction bases: 3. This CDR3 has 13 amino acids. Germline lookup yields CDR1 SGHNT and CDR2 YYREEE (reference sequence). CDR3 sequence (DNA): TGTGCCAGCAGCGTACAGGGGGTCTATGGCTACACCTTC. Its translation: CASSVQGVYGYTF.